These 30 T cell receptor beta chains share one sample of origin, sequenced in a study of shared clonotypes between healthy human individuals. The data were produced by immunoSEQ multiplex PCR, yet TCRdb's version contains in-frame clones alone and is incomplete. The sample comprises under 2,000,000 clones, approximately 95% of which are singletons, and less than 1.5% rests with the top ten. CD45RO-negative, CCR7-selected cells formed the naive CD8 fraction, which excluded terminally differentiated effector memory CD45RA+ cells. Specimen: naive CD8+ T cells sorted from blood. These receptors were taken from a man between 18 and 29 years old in good health.

J is TRBJ2-5 and V is TRBV5-1, with D tentatively TRBD1 (6 bases). In germline, CDR1 is SGHRS, CDR2 YFSETQ. The V gene lost 1 base and the J gene lost 2 bases, with 12 bases spanning the gap. This CDR3 has 15 amino acids. The CDR3 is CASSLLPGAQETQYF. As DNA, the CDR3 is TGCGCCAGCAGCTTGTTACCAGGGGCACAAGAGACCCAGTACTTC.

The rearrangement links TRBV7-2 to TRBJ2-7; the D call may be TRBD1 or TRBD2 (5 bases each). Germline values: CDR1 SGHTA, CDR2 FQGNSA. The V end was cut by 3 bases, the J end by 4 bases, with 10 bases between. This CDR3 has 13 amino acids. The CDR3 DNA sequence: TGTGCCAGCAGCTTGTTCGGGGCTTACGAGCAGTACTTC. It yields the protein CASSLFGAYEQYF.

The chain has TRBV19 and TRBJ1-2; no firm D call. CDR3 length equals 13 residues. Deletions cut 0 bases from V and 5 bases from J, with 7 bases between. CDR1 and CDR2 from the germline V gene are LNHDA and SQIVND (reference sequence). The CDR3 reads CASSIDGAYGYTF. As DNA, the CDR3 is TGTGCCAGTAGTATAGACGGAGCTTATGGCTACACCTTC.

CDR3 DNA: TGCGCCAGCAGCCAAGATCAGACTAGTGTGTTAGGCATTCAGTACTTC. Amino acid sequence: CASSQDQTSVLGIQYF. V and J are TRBV4-3 and TRBJ2-4, with D possibly matching TRBD2 (6 bases). The germline gives CDR1 LGHNA, CDR2 YSLEER. The V and J ends lost 0 bases and 9 bases respectively, with 18 bases between them. This CDR3 has 16 amino acids.

V usage is TRBV9 and J usage is TRBJ1-5, with D tentatively TRBD1 (6 bases). V lost 3 bases and J 3 bases, leaving 16 bases between the germline ends. This CDR3 is 16 amino acids long. Germline V gene sequence: CDR1 SGDLS, CDR2 YYNGEE. The CDR3 reads CASSAGPDRPNQPQHF. Here the CDR3 DNA reads TGTGCCAGCAGCGCAGGCCCTGACAGGCCCAATCAGCCCCAGCATTTT.

V gene TRBV19 combines with J gene TRBJ2-7, with D hard to call. The CDR3 covers 14 residues. Trimming removed 1 base at V and 5 bases at J, with 12 bases between. Germline CDR1 LNHDA, CDR2 SQIVND (reference sequence). The CDR3 reads CASSIGTGKDEQYF. The CDR3 coding sequence is TGTGCCAGTAGTATAGGGACGGGTAAGGACGAGCAGTACTTC.

The V and J genes are TRBV7-9 and TRBJ2-5; TRBD1 matches at 9 bases. CDR1 SEHNR and CDR2 FQNEAQ come from the germline V gene (reference sequence). This CDR3 is 17 amino acids long. V trimming: 1 base; J trimming: 3 bases; junction bases outside the gene matches: 9. The CDR3 DNA is TGTGCCAGCAGCTTAGACCTGGACAGGGGATTCGAAGAGACCCAGTACTTC. This translates into CASSLDLDRGFEETQYF.

This chain links TRBV7-9 with TRBJ2-5; TRBD1 is a possible D gene (6 bases). V dropped 5 bases and J dropped 5 bases, with 12 bases sitting between them. This CDR3 region has 13 residues. Per germline, CDR1 SEHNR and CDR2 FQNEAQ (reference sequence). The CDR3 here is CASSEQGRETQYF. Written as DNA, the CDR3 is TGTGCCAGCAGCGAACAGGGTCGGGAGACCCAGTACTTC.

The rearrangement uses TRBV28 and TRBJ2-3; 7 nucleotides line up with TRBD2. Germline loops: CDR1 MDHEN, CDR2 SYDVKM. V shed 3 bases and J 3 bases; nucleotides not matched to a gene: 6. The CDR3 covers 15 residues. CDR3 nucleotides: TGTGCCAGCAGTTTGACCCCCGGGGGGACAGATACGCAGTATTTT. This gives the protein CASSLTPGGTDTQYF.

This chain uses TRBV27 with TRBJ2-5, with 7 bases fitting TRBD2. The CDR3 loop spans 15 amino acids. Germline values: CDR1 MNHEY, CDR2 SMNVEV (reference sequence). V was clipped by 5 bases and J by 4 bases; unmatched bases: 10. CDR3 sequence (DNA): TGTGCCAGCAGTCCGACAGACTGGGAGGGAGAGACCCAGTACTTC. Its protein product is CASSPTDWEGETQYF.

The V call is TRBV5-4, the J call TRBJ2-7, with 7 bases matching TRBD1. The CDR3 has 16 amino acids. Germline V gives CDR1 SGHNT, CDR2 YYREEE (reference sequence). V lost 0 bases, J lost 3 bases, and 9 bases stayed unmatched. The CDR3: CASSLEGTAKVYEQYF. The CDR3 coding sequence is TGTGCCAGCAGCTTGGAGGGGACAGCCAAGGTCTACGAGCAGTACTTC.

V usage is TRBV7-6 and J usage is TRBJ2-2; a weak D match, TRBD1 (6 bases). V lost 1 base and J 5 bases, leaving 14 bases between the germline ends. The CDR3 is made up of 16 amino acids. Germline lookup yields CDR1 SGHVS and CDR2 FNYEAQ. This CDR3 reads CASSLGFLGGTGELFF. CDR3 nucleotides: TGTGCCAGCAGCTTAGGATTCCTAGGGGGTACCGGGGAGCTGTTTTTT.

The chain carries TRBV28 and TRBJ2-1, with TRBD2 matching over 8 bases. Germline CDR1 MDHEN, CDR2 SYDVKM. Trimming cost V 3 bases and J 4 bases; bases outside gene matches: 11. The CDR3 contains 17 residues. The CDR3 sequence: CASSLGLGTHKYNEQFF. The DNA for the CDR3 is TGTGCCAGCAGTTTGGGACTAGGGACCCACAAATACAATGAGCAGTTCTTC.

In this sample, this clone turned up once. Different DNA sequences within this sample yield the same CDR3. This chain connects TRBV7-6 to TRBJ2-1; D perhaps matches TRBD1 (5 bases). The CDR3 covers 15 residues. V shed 6 bases and J shed 3 bases, with 15 bases lying between them. Germline CDR1 is SGHVS and CDR2 is FNYEAQ. DNA of the CDR3: TGTGCCAGCAGTCTAAGGGGCGACAGCTACAATGAGCAGTTCTTC. This sequence encodes CASSLRGDSYNEQFF.

The CDR3 is CASSLSGGFTDTQYF. The CDR3 DNA sequence: TGTGCCAGCAGTTTATCCGGGGGGTTCACAGATACGCAGTATTTT. The chain has TRBV28 and TRBJ2-3; 7 nucleotides align to TRBD2. The CDR3 runs to 15 residues. The V segment lost 1 base and the J segment 2 bases; nucleotides outside the gene matches: 3. Germline CDR1 MDHEN, CDR2 SYDVKM.

The rearrangement joins TRBV10-2 to TRBJ2-1; 7 bases map to TRBD2. In germline, CDR1 is WSHSY, CDR2 SAAADI. This CDR3 has 13 amino acids. With 4 bases clipped from V and 9 bases from J, the junction kept 6 bases outside the gene matches. The CDR3 sequence: CASSGSGRGEQFF. CDR3 DNA: TGCGCCAGCAGTGGTTCAGGGAGGGGTGAGCAGTTCTTC.

V is TRBV2 and J is TRBJ1-1; 8 bases map to TRBD1. The CDR3 covers 16 residues. The ends lost 4 bases at V and 5 bases at J; junction bases unmatched: 12. Germline V gives CDR1 SNHLY, CDR2 FYNNEI. The CDR3 protein is CASSGHQDRVVTEAFF. For the CDR3, the DNA is TGTGCCAGCAGTGGTCATCAGGACAGGGTGGTTACTGAAGCTTTCTTT.

This clone turned up a few times. The chain recombines TRBV10-3 with TRBJ1-2, with TRBD1 as a possible D gene (5 bases). V lost 4 bases and J 2 bases, leaving 5 bases between the germline ends. Germline CDR1 reads ENHRY; CDR2 reads SYGVKD. This CDR3 spans 12 amino acids. DNA for the CDR3: TGTGCCATCAGTGGGGACAACTATGGCTACACCTTC. Its translation: CAISGDNYGYTF.

A single count supports this clone. This same CDR3 is encoded by further DNA sequences in the sample. The chain uses TRBV5-1 and TRBJ2-2; D unresolved. Trimming took off 0 bases at V and 4 bases at J, with 4 bases between the two ends. From germline, CDR1 is SGHRS and CDR2 YFSETQ. The CDR3 extends over 13 amino acids. In nucleotides, the CDR3 is TGCGCCAGCAGCTTGGGGGGCACCGGGGAGCTGTTTTTT. This codes for CASSLGGTGELFF.

Only a few counts were recorded for this clone. The chain employs TRBV2 and TRBJ1-3, with unresolved D. This CDR3 spans 14 amino acids. Germline V gene sequence: CDR1 SNHLY, CDR2 FYNNEI. Between the trimmed V and J ends, which lost 10 bases and 0 bases, there was a span of 13 bases. This chain's CDR3 is CATVPSISGNTIYF. The CDR3 DNA reads as TGTGCCACAGTACCGAGCATCTCTGGAAACACCATATATTTT.

The rearrangement uses TRBV9 and TRBJ1-1, with D possibly matching TRBD1 (5 bases). Germline CDR1 SGDLS, CDR2 YYNGEE. V lost 4 bases and J lost 0, with 16 bases in between. The length of the CDR3 is 16 residues. CDR3 residues: CASSLHLGELNTEAFF. DNA of the CDR3: TGTGCCAGCAGCCTCCACTTGGGGGAACTGAACACTGAAGCTTTCTTT. Full variable domain (missing parts from reference TRBV9 and TRBJ1-1): DSGVTQTPKHLITATGQRVTLRCSPRSGDLSVYWYQQSLDQGLQFLIQYYNGEERAKGNILERFSAQQFPDLHSELNLSSLELGDSALYFCASSLHLGELNTEAFFGQGTRLTVV.

As concerns this clone: This likely comes from a read error, as the CDR3 has no conserved phenylalanine or tryptophan at its end. The DNA is omitted, as the CDR3 cannot be located on it reliably, and the CDR3 follows TCRdb's listing. The rearrangement links TRBV30 to TRBJ1-2; the table's TRBD1 call for D was not verified on the DNA. Germline CDR1 and CDR2: GTSNPN and SVGIG (reference sequence). The CDR3 adds up to 11 amino acids, both ends counted. The CDR3 loop is CAWSDTGKSLH.

The CDR3 here is CASSLVPGLPEAFF. The CDR3 region has the DNA TGTGCCAGCAGCTTAGTCCCAGGACTGCCTGAAGCTTTCTTT. The chain is built from TRBV11-2 and TRBJ1-1; D call uncertain. The germline V and J ends were trimmed by 1 base and 6 bases, with 12 bases remaining between them. The germline V gene encodes CDR1 SGHAT and CDR2 FQNNGV. This CDR3 comprises 14 residues.

Notes on this clone: The same CDR3 arises from other DNA sequences in this sample as well. The rearrangement links TRBV7-9 to TRBJ1-2; the D is unclear. Germline CDR1 SEHNR, CDR2 FQNEAQ (reference sequence). CDR3 length: 12 residues. V shed 1 base and J shed 8 bases, with 8 bases lying between them. This chain's CDR3 is CASSLGGGGYTF. The CDR3 nucleotides are TGTGCCAGCAGCTTAGGGGGAGGGGGCTACACCTTC. Variable domain in full (rest from reference TRBV7-9 and TRBJ1-2): DTGVSQNPRHKITKRGQNVTFRCDPISEHNRLYWYRQTLGQGPEFLTYFQNEAQLEKSRLLSDRFSAERPKGSFSTLEIQRTEQGDSAMYLCASSLGGGGYTFGSGTRLTVV.

Comment on this clone: Other DNA sequences in the same sample also yield this CDR3. This chain connects TRBV4-1 to TRBJ2-7, with D perhaps TRBD1 (5 bases). The germline CDR1 and CDR2 sequences are MGHRA and YSYEKL. The CDR3 spans 14 residues. Trimming left V 1 base short and J 1 base short, with 8 bases between. The CDR3 here is CASSQGRASYEQYF. In DNA form, the CDR3 reads TGCGCCAGCAGCCAAGGCAGGGCGTCCTACGAGCAGTACTTC.

The chain recombines TRBV6-6 with TRBJ2-1; 8 bases fit TRBD1. The CDR3 covers 13 residues. CDR1 is MNHNY, CDR2 SVGAGI, per germline (reference sequence). The V gene end was trimmed by 7 bases and the J gene end by 7 bases; junction bases not matched to a gene: 6. The CDR3 DNA is TGTGCCAGCATTAGGGACAGGTTGAATGAGCAGTTCTTC. Protein product: CASIRDRLNEQFF.

The chain employs TRBV21-1 and TRBJ2-6; TRBD1 is the table's D call and was not checked against the DNA. TRBV21-1 is a pseudogene locus. The CDR3 has 16 residues. CDR3 sequence (DNA): TGTGCCAGCAGCAACAAGGACAGCTCTGGGGCCAACGTCCTGACTTTC. Encoded protein: CASSNKDSSGANVLTF.

The chain combines TRBV2 with TRBJ2-3, with 11 bases matching TRBD2. Trimming cost V 1 base and J 2 bases; bases outside gene matches: 5. CDR1 and CDR2 (germline): SNHLY, FYNNEI. The CDR3 sequence is 17 residues long. CDR3: CASSEVPGLADTDTQYF. The CDR3 bases are TGTGCCAGCAGTGAAGTCCCGGGACTAGCGGACACAGATACGCAGTATTTT.

The chain links TRBV4-1 to TRBJ2-5, with 8 nucleotides matching TRBD2. Trimming took 1 base from V and 5 from J; bases not matched to a gene: 12. Germline CDR1 is MGHRA and CDR2 is YSYEKL. The CDR3 is 17 residues long. DNA of the CDR3: TGCGCCAGCAGCCAAGTCCCTTTGGCCAGCGGGAGTGAGACCCAGTACTTC. As protein: CASSQVPLASGSETQYF.

Written as DNA, the CDR3 is TGTGCCAGCAGCCCGGACAGTGACTCTGGAAACACCATATATTTT. It encodes CASSPDSDSGNTIYF. The V and J genes are TRBV7-2 and TRBJ1-3, with D possibly TRBD1 on 6 matching bases. This CDR3 contains 15 residues. Trimming stripped 5 bases from V and 0 bases from J, with 11 bases between. Germline-derived CDR1 and CDR2 are SGHTA and FQGNSA.